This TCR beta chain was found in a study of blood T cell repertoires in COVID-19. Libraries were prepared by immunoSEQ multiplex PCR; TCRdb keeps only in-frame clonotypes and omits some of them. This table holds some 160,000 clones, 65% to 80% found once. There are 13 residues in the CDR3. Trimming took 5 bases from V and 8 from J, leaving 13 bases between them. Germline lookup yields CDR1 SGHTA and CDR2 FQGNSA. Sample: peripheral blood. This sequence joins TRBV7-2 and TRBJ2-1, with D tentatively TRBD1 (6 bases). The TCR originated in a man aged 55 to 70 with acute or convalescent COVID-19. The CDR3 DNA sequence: TGTGCCAGCAGCCCCTACAGGGTTTATGAGCAGTTCTTC. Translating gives CASSPYRVYEQFF.